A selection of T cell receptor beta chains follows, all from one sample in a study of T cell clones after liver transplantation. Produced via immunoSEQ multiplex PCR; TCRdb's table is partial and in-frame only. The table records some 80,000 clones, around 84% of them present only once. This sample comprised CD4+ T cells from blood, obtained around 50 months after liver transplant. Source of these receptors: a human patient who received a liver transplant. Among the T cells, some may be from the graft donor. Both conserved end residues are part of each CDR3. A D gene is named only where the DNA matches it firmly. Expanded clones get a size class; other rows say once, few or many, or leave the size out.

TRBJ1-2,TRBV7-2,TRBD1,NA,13,CASSSTGNYGYTF,TGTGCCAGCAGCTCGACAGGGAACTATGGCTACACCTTC
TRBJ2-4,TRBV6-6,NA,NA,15,CASSYSTVAKNIQYF,TGTGCCAGCAGTTACTCGACAGTAGCCAAAAACATTCAGTACTTC
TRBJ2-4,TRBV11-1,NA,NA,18,CASSLAAPGLLAKNIQYF,TGTGCCAGCAGCTTAGCGGCCCCCGGGTTACTAGCCAAAAACATTCAGTACTTC
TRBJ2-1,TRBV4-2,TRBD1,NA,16,CASSQVGGPVNNEQFF,TGTGCCAGCAGCCAAGTAGGGGGCCCCGTTAACAATGAGCAGTTCTTC
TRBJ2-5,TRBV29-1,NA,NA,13,CSVEGGGRETQYF,TGCAGCGTTGAAGGGGGCGGGCGAGAGACCCAGTACTTC
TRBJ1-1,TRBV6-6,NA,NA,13,CASRHSVNTEAFF,TGTGCCAGCAGACATTCAGTGAACACTGAAGCTTTCTTT
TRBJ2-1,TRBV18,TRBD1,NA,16,CASSSGDSISYNEQFF,TGTGCCAGCTCATCAGGGGACAGTATCTCCTACAATGAGCAGTTCTTC
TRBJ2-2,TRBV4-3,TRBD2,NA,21,CASSLYARGLAGGRGTGELFF,TGCGCCAGCAGCCTTTATGCCAGGGGACTAGCGGGGGGGCGGGGCACCGGGGAGCTGTTTTTT
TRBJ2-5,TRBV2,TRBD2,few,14,CASSATSGRGTQYF,TGTGCCAGCAGTGCGACTAGCGGTAGGGGGACCCAGTACTTC
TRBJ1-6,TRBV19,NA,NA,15,CASSLDKGMASPLHF,TGTGCCAGTAGCCTAGATAAGGGAATGGCTTCACCCCTCCACTTT
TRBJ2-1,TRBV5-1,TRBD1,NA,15,CASSLQDRSYNEQFF,TGCGCCAGCAGCTTGCAGGACAGGTCCTACAATGAGCAGTTCTTC
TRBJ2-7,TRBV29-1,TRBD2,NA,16,CSVEARGTLGRDEQYF,TGCAGCGTCGAAGCCCGAGGTACACTGGGGAGGGACGAGCAGTACTTC
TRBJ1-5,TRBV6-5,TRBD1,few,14,CASSNRDSKQPQHF,TGTGCCAGCAGTAACCGGGACAGCAAACAGCCCCAGCATTTT
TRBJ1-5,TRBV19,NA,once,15,CASSQRENRNQPQHF,TGTGCCAGTAGCCAGAGGGAGAACAGGAATCAGCCCCAGCATTTT
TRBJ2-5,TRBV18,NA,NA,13,CASSPVSQETQYF,TGTGCCAGCTCACCGGTATCTCAAGAGACCCAGTACTTC
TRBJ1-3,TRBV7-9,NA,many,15,CASSLGQQSGNTIYF,TGTGCCAGCAGCTTAGGTCAGCAATCCGGAAACACCATATATTTT
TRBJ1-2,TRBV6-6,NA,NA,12,CASSYSTYGYTF,TGTGCCAGCAGTTACTCTACTTATGGCTACACCTTC
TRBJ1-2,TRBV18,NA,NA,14,CASATDSGIGGYTF,TGTGCCAGCGCCACCGACTCAGGGATAGGGGGCTACACCTTC
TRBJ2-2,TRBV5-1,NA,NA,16,CASLRLPGAEAGELFF,TGCGCCAGCCTCCGGCTGCCGGGGGCGGAGGCCGGGGAGCTGTTTTTT
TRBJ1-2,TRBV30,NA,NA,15,CAWSRGGAKSYGYTF,TGTGCCTGGAGTCGAGGGGGGGCGAAGAGCTATGGCTACACCTTC
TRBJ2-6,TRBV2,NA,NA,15,CASSVPGPGANVLTF,TGTGCCAGCAGCGTCCCAGGACCTGGGGCCAACGTCCTGACTTTC
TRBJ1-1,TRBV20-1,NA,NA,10,CSARAQKAFF,TGCAGTGCTAGAGCCCAGAAAGCTTTCTTT
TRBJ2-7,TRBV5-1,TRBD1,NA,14,CASSLGQGAYEQYF,TGCGCCAGCAGCTTGGGACAGGGGGCTTACGAGCAGTACTTC
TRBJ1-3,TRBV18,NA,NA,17,CASSYRTGTNSGNTIYF,TGTGCCAGCTCATACCGTACCGGGACAAACTCTGGAAACACCATATATTTT
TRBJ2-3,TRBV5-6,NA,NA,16,CASSKIQGQGRDTQYF,TGTGCCAGCAGCAAAATACAGGGTCAGGGTAGGGATACGCAGTATTTT
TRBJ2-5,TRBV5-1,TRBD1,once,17,CASSLDAGTGGKETQYF,TGCGCCAGCAGCTTGGATGCCGGGACAGGGGGCAAAGAGACCCAGTACTTC
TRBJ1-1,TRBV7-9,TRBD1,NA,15,CASSLALGQGAEAFF,TGTGCCAGCAGCTTAGCGCTAGGACAGGGGGCTGAAGCTTTCTTT
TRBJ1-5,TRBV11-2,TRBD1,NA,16,CASSLVGQGAGQPQHF,TGTGCCAGCAGCTTAGTGGGTCAGGGGGCCGGACAGCCCCAGCATTTT
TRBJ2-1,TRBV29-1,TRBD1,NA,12,CSVDRIYNEQFF,TGCAGCGTGGACAGGATCTACAATGAGCAGTTCTTC
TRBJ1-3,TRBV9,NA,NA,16,CASSPWDTSSGNTIYF,TGTGCCAGCAGCCCATGGGACACCTCCTCTGGAAACACCATATATTTT
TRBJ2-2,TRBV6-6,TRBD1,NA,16,CASSYSYGTALGELFF,TGTGCCAGCAGTTACTCCTACGGGACAGCCTTGGGGGAGCTGTTTTTT
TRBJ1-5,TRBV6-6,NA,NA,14,CASSYGGRNQPQHF,TGTGCCAGCAGTTACGGGGGTCGGAATCAGCCCCAGCATTTT
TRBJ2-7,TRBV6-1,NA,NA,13,CASSTDILYEQYF,TGTGCCAGCAGTACTGACATCCTCTACGAGCAGTACTTC
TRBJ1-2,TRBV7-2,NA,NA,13,CASSLGGNYGYTF,TGTGCCAGCAGCTTAGGAGGGAACTATGGCTACACCTTC
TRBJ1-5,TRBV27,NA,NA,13,CASSLSRGKPQHF,TGTGCCAGCAGTTTATCGAGGGGGAAGCCCCAGCATTTT
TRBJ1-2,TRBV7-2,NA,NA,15,CASSPGTRMNYGYTF,TGTGCCAGCAGCCCCGGGACACGGATGAACTATGGCTACACCTTC